The 18 T cell receptor beta chains given below trace back to one sample, sequenced in a study of spatial heterogeneity in lung cancer. Each CDR3 protein is one row after TCRdb ran MiXCR on the 5' RACE reads. The sample has roughly 12,000 distinct CDR3 sequences, over 15% seen once. Specified time point: sample taken at primary tumor resection. The sequenced material consisted of unsorted whole RNA from tumor, nontumor lung or frozen PBMC. Material: PBMCs, obtained at surgery. Every receptor here comes from a male donor with early-stage non-small cell lung cancer.

This sequence joins TRBV3-1 and TRBJ1-1, with a possible D match to TRBD1 (5 bases). The CDR3 contains 14 residues. With 1 base removed from V and 4 bases from J, the gap between germline ends came to 10 bases. CDR1 is LGHDT and CDR2 is YNNKEL in the germline V gene (reference sequence). This chain's CDR3 is CASSQGFGATEAFF. CDR3 bases: TGTGCCAGCAGCCAAGGTTTCGGGGCCACTGAAGCTTTCTTT.

The sample holds many counts of this clonotype. The genes are TRBV9 and TRBJ2-2; D unresolved. The CDR3 is made up of 15 amino acids. V was clipped by 0 bases and J by 2 bases, with 8 bases between them. Per the germline V gene, CDR1 is SGDLS and CDR2 is YYNGEE. CDR3 DNA sequence: TGTGCCAGCAGCGTAGTTGGCAGAAACACCGGGGAGCTGTTTTTT. This sequence encodes CASSVVGRNTGELFF.

The table lists this clonotype with many counts. This chain joins TRBV13 and TRBJ2-1; 7 bases map to TRBD2. Per the germline V gene, CDR1 is PRHDT and CDR2 is FYEKMQ (reference sequence). This CDR3 region has 15 residues. With V trimmed by 6 bases and J by 1 base, 6 bases remained unmatched. CDR3 protein: CASSFSSGSYNEQFF. CDR3 in DNA: TGTGCCAGCAGTTTTTCTAGCGGTTCCTACAATGAGCAGTTCTTC.

The gene calls are TRBV15 and TRBJ2-3, with 11 bases fitting TRBD2. Germline CDR1 and CDR2: LNHNV and YYDKDF (reference sequence). The CDR3 consists of 17 residues. V shed 0 bases and J 1 base; nucleotides not matched to a gene: 3. CDR3 loop: CATSRDRGLAGTDTQYF. In nucleotides, the CDR3 is TGTGCCACCAGCAGAGATAGGGGACTAGCGGGCACAGATACGCAGTATTTT.

This clonotype occurred a few times. The chain combines TRBV7-2 with TRBJ2-1, with 10 bases aligning to TRBD1. This CDR3 comprises 15 residues. CDR1 is SGHTA and CDR2 is FQGNSA in the germline V gene. V shed 5 bases, J shed 5 bases, and the junction held 6 bases outside the gene matches. DNA for the CDR3: TGTGCCAGCAGCACTCGGGACAGGGGTAACAATGAGCAGTTCTTC. This sequence encodes CASSTRDRGNNEQFF.

This clonotype occurred a few times. The genes are TRBV30 and TRBJ2-1; 8 bases line up with TRBD2. The CDR3 extends over 12 amino acids. Germline V gene sequence: CDR1 GTSNPN, CDR2 SVGIG (reference sequence). Germline trimming cut 4 bases from V and 7 bases from J; bases unmatched to any gene: 3. CDR3 coding DNA: TGTGCCTGGACAGCGGGAGTTAATGAGCAGTTCTTC. Residues: CAWTAGVNEQFF. Full variable domain (remainder filled in from reference TRBV30 and TRBJ2-1): SQTIHQWPATLVQPVGSPLSLECTVEGTSNPNLYWYRQAAGRGLQLLFYSVGIGQISSEVPQNLSASRPQDRQFILSSKKLLLSDSGFYLCAWTAGVNEQFFGPGTRLTVL.

This clonotype was counted many times. V is TRBV21-1 and J is TRBJ1-1; TRBD1, as called in the table, went unchecked against the DNA. TRBV21-1 constitutes a pseudogene. The CDR3 contains 14 residues. CDR3 sequence: CAKARGRDNTEAFF. The CDR3 DNA is TGTGCCAAAGCCCGGGGCAGGGATAACACTGAAGCTTTCTTT.

This chain uses TRBV18 with TRBJ2-2; the match to TRBD2 covers 10 bases. The CDR3 runs to 18 residues. The V and J ends lost 0 bases and 1 base, in that order; junction bases with no gene match: 5. The V gene's germline CDR1 is KGHSH and CDR2 LQKENI. CDR3 DNA sequence: TGTGCCAGCTCACCACCGAACCGACTAGCGGGGAACACCGGGGAGCTGTTTTTT. Protein: CASSPPNRLAGNTGELFF.

This clonotype was seen more than once but under ten times. V and J are TRBV21-1 and TRBJ1-4. TRBV21-1 counts as a pseudogene. The CDR3 loop spans 12 amino acids. This CDR3 reads CASRGSGEKLFF. The CDR3 DNA is TGTGCCAGCAGAGGATCCGGTGAAAAACTGTTTTTT.

This clonotype appeared many times. The chain is built from TRBV7-9 and TRBJ2-1; 10 bases agree with TRBD2. The junction had 7 bases not matched to a gene; V was cut back by 8 bases and J by 6 bases. CDR1 and CDR2 from the germline V gene are SEHNR and FQNEAQ (reference sequence). The CDR3 consists of 14 residues. The CDR3 is CASEGLAVTNEQFF. DNA of the CDR3: TGTGCCAGCGAAGGACTAGCGGTAACCAATGAGCAGTTCTTC.

This clonotype was counted a few times. The genes are TRBV4-1 and TRBJ2-1; 8 bases match TRBD2. V was pared by 6 bases and J by 4 bases, with 8 bases of the junction left unmatched. CDR3 length: 15 amino acids. Looked up from germline, CDR1 is MGHRA and CDR2 is YSYEKL. In nucleotides, the CDR3 is TGCGCCAGCAGTCGGACTAGCCTAAGGTACAATGAGCAGTTCTTC. It yields the protein CASSRTSLRYNEQFF.

The rearrangement links TRBV6-5 to TRBJ1-3; D perhaps matches TRBD1 (6 bases). The CDR3 is 16 amino acids. Trimming shortened V by 0 bases and J by 4 bases, and 13 bases separated the two germline ends. CDR1 is MNHEY, CDR2 SVGAGI, per germline. CDR3 nucleotide sequence: TGTGCCAGCAGTTACTCGAGGGGCAGGGGAGGAAACACCATATATTTT. It yields the protein CASSYSRGRGGNTIYF.

The chain has TRBV14 and TRBJ2-7, with 10 bases matching TRBD2. V was pared by 2 bases and J by 1 base, with 5 bases of the junction left unmatched. Looked up from germline, CDR1 is SGHDN and CDR2 is FVKESK. The CDR3 runs to 16 residues. CDR3 in DNA: TGTGCCAGCAGCCAACTAGCGGGAGTTGGTTCCTACGAGCAGTACTTC. As protein: CASSQLAGVGSYEQYF.

In its sample, this clonotype was seen a few times. CDR3 protein: CSLRGAGSSYNEQFF. CDR3 coding DNA: TGCAGCTTGCGGGGGGCCGGAAGCTCCTACAATGAGCAGTTCTTC. V gene TRBV29-1 combines with J gene TRBJ2-1, with TRBD2 identical over 8 bases. Germline V gene sequence: CDR1 SQVTM, CDR2 ANQGSEA. The CDR3 covers 15 residues. With 8 bases clipped from V and 0 bases from J, the junction kept 9 bases outside the gene matches.

This clonotype has a count of ten or more. The V gene is TRBV12-3 or TRBV12-4, the J gene TRBJ2-1; D is unresolved. This CDR3 has 14 residues. V was clipped by 5 bases and J by 1 base, with 9 bases between them. The CDR3, as DNA: TGTGCCAGCAGTACACAAGGATCCTACAATGAGCAGTTCTTC. This sequence encodes CASSTQGSYNEQFF.

In its sample, this clonotype was seen a few times. V gene TRBV7-8 combines with J gene TRBJ1-4; D remains unclear. The CDR3 is made up of 16 amino acids. V gave up 3 bases and J gave up 0 bases, with 11 bases separating them. Germline V gene data show CDR1 as SGHVS and CDR2 as FQNEAQ. CDR3 protein: CASSLSGPPTNEKLFF. The CDR3 coding sequence is TGTGCCAGCAGCTTGTCTGGACCGCCAACTAATGAAAAACTGTTTTTT.

This clonotype has ten or more counts. The chain employs TRBV11-2 and TRBJ2-1; unclear D gene. The germline gives CDR1 SGHAT, CDR2 FQNNGV. V was trimmed by 2 bases and J by 5 bases, leaving 22 bases between them. The CDR3 loop spans 18 amino acids. CDR3: CASSLFFSRAELDNEQFF. The CDR3 region has the DNA TGTGCCAGCAGCTTATTCTTTTCCCGGGCAGAACTCGACAATGAGCAGTTCTTC.

This clonotype was seen repeatedly, ten times or more. The V gene is TRBV27, the J gene TRBJ2-7; TRBD2 might be the D (5 bases). The V gene's germline CDR1 is MNHEY and CDR2 SMNVEV (reference sequence). The length of the CDR3 is 13 residues. V was clipped by 6 bases and J by 7 bases, with 16 bases between them. CDR3 sequence (DNA): TGTGCCAGCAGGATAGACCCGCGCGGGGAGCAGTACTTC. Protein product: CASRIDPRGEQYF.